The subject of this entry is one T cell receptor beta chain. The sample belongs to a study of high-grade serous ovarian cancer treatment subgroups. Tumor tissue was taken before any definitive surgery or chemotherapy was given. Between the trimmed V and J ends, which lost 4 bases and 4 bases, there was a span of 19 bases. CDR1 is LGHNA, CDR2 YNFKEQ, per germline. The CDR3 runs to 16 residues. TCRdb keeps only in-frame clones here, not all; method: immunoSEQ multiplex PCR. The sample includes 1,500 to 2,000 clones, 65% to 75% of them seen just once. V gene TRBV4-2 combines with J gene TRBJ1-2, with D unclear. The sequence was obtained from a human donor with high-grade serous ovarian cancer. What was sequenced was tumor tissue. The CDR3 sequence: CASSLLQRLKTYGYTF. The CDR3, as DNA: TGTGCCAGCAGCCTCTTACAAAGGTTGAAGACCTATGGCTACACCTTC.